This is a list of T cell receptor beta chains from one sample in a study of T cell repertoires in cytomegalovirus infection. TCRdb analysed the reads with MiXCR anew, one entry per CDR3 protein. The table has 150,000 to 160,000 distinct CDR3 sequences, about a quarter seen once. What was sequenced was PBMCs. The receptors were sampled from a human donor in good health (CMV status not recorded). Some clones in this sample may be carry-over from other donors' samples. Each CDR3 is given with its conserved first and last residue. The D gene is left open where the match is weak. Not every row has a clone size; where given, it reads once, few, many or a size class.

V: TRBV12-3/TRBV12-4
size: many
D: TRBD2
length: 15
J: TRBJ2-7
DNA: TGTGCCAGCAGTCAGGGGACTAGCGGGGTCTACGAGCAGTACTTC
CDR3: CASSQGTSGVYEQYF

V: TRBV5-1
size: few
D: NA
length: 14
J: TRBJ2-1
DNA: TGCGCCAGCAGCAACCCCTCGAGGAACAATGAGCAGTTCTTC
CDR3: CASSNPSRNNEQFF

V: TRBV18
size: NA
D: TRBD2
length: 14
J: TRBJ2-3
DNA: TGTGCCAGCTCACCAATCAGCGGGGCAGATACGCAGTATTTT
CDR3: CASSPISGADTQYF

V: TRBV11-2
size: NA
D: TRBD2
length: 16
J: TRBJ2-1
DNA: TGTGCCAGCAGCTTAGAATCGGCTAGCGGGAGATATGAGCAGTTCTTC
CDR3: CASSLESASGRYEQFF

V: TRBV4-1
size: NA
D: NA
length: 17
J: TRBJ2-3
DNA: TGCGCCAGCAGCCAAGATGAAGACGGCGGGATAGCAGATACGCAGTATTTT
CDR3: CASSQDEDGGIADTQYF

V: TRBV29-1
size: NA
D: NA
length: 11
J: TRBJ1-2
DNA: TGCAGCGTTGCAGGACTCTATGGCTACACCTTC
CDR3: CSVAGLYGYTF

V: TRBV7-8
size: few
D: NA
length: 12
J: TRBJ2-5
DNA: TGTGCCAGCGGGGGCGCCACGGAGACCCAGTACTTC
CDR3: CASGGATETQYF

V: TRBV7-9
size: few
D: TRBD2
length: 17
J: TRBJ2-3
DNA: TGTGCCAGCAGCTCACCGGGACTAGCGGCTAGCACAGATACGCAGTATTTT
CDR3: CASSSPGLAASTDTQYF

V: TRBV20-1
size: NA
D: NA
length: 11
J: TRBJ1-5
DNA: TGCAGTGCGAGAAAACTCCAGCCCCAGCATTTT
CDR3: CSARKLQPQHF

V: TRBV18
size: NA
D: NA
length: 14
J: TRBJ1-4
DNA: TGTGCCAGCTCAACGGGACATGGGAATGAAAAACTGTTTTTT
CDR3: CASSTGHGNEKLFF

V: TRBV5-1
size: NA
D: TRBD1
length: 15
J: TRBJ2-7
DNA: TGCGCCAGCCGCATCGGGACAGGGGGCTCTTACGAGCAGTACTTC
CDR3: CASRIGTGGSYEQYF

V: TRBV20-1
size: NA
D: NA
length: 15
J: TRBJ2-7
DNA: TGCAGTGCTAGAGAAATACCGGGACACATCTACGAGCAGTACTTC
CDR3: CSAREIPGHIYEQYF

V: TRBV11-2
size: few
D: NA
length: 13
J: TRBJ2-3
DNA: TGTGCCAGCAGCTTTGGGGGGTTGGATACGCAGTATTTT
CDR3: CASSFGGLDTQYF

V: TRBV20-1
size: few
D: TRBD1
length: 13
J: TRBJ2-7
DNA: TGCAGTTGCCAGGGGACAGGGGTCGGCGAGCAGTACTTC
CDR3: CSCQGTGVGEQYF

V: TRBV7-2
size: many
D: NA
length: 12
J: TRBJ2-7
DNA: TGTGCCAGCAGCCCCACGTCCTACGAGCAGTACTTC
CDR3: CASSPTSYEQYF

V: TRBV28
size: NA
D: NA
length: 16
J: TRBJ1-5
DNA: TGTGCCAGCAGTTGGGGTGGGGCCCATAGCAATCAGCCCCAGCATTTT
CDR3: CASSWGGAHSNQPQHF

V: TRBV7-9
size: NA
D: TRBD2
length: 15
J: TRBJ2-1
DNA: TGTGCCAGCAGCTTTAGCGGGAGTACCTACAATGAGCAGTTCTTC
CDR3: CASSFSGSTYNEQFF

V: TRBV20-1
size: NA
D: NA
length: 12
J: TRBJ1-5
DNA: TGCAGTGCTAAAGACAGCAATCAGCCCCAGCATTTT
CDR3: CSAKDSNQPQHF

V: TRBV20-1
size: NA
D: NA
length: 15
J: TRBJ1-6
DNA: TGCAGTGCTGGCAGCCCTAGCTCCTATAATTCACCCCTCCACTTT
CDR3: CSAGSPSSYNSPLHF

V: TRBV7-3
size: many
D: TRBD2
length: 15
J: TRBJ2-1
DNA: TGTGCCAGCAGCTTAGGACTAGGCTACTACAATGAGCAGTTCTTC
CDR3: CASSLGLGYYNEQFF

V: TRBV14
size: NA
D: NA
length: 14
J: TRBJ1-1
DNA: TGTGCCAGCAGCCTCCTCGGACGGGACACTGAAGCTTTCTTT
CDR3: CASSLLGRDTEAFF

V: TRBV6-1
size: few
D: NA
length: 11
J: TRBJ1-5
DNA: TGTGCCAGCAGGGAAAATCAGCCCCAGCATTTT
CDR3: CASRENQPQHF

V: TRBV7-3
size: NA
D: NA
length: 12
J: TRBJ2-7
DNA: TGTGCCAGCAGCACCAAGCTCTACAAGCAGTACTTC
CDR3: CASSTKLYKQYF

V: TRBV20-1
size: few
D: TRBD2
length: 14
J: TRBJ2-3
DNA: TGCAGTGCTAAAGGTAGCGGGAGCACAGATACGCAGTATTTT
CDR3: CSAKGSGSTDTQYF

V: TRBV5-6
size: few
D: NA
length: 12
J: TRBJ1-5
DNA: TGTGCCAGCAGTCGGAGGAATCAGCCCCAGCATTTT
CDR3: CASSRRNQPQHF

V: TRBV5-6
size: few
D: TRBD1
length: 16
J: TRBJ1-5
DNA: TGTGCCAGCAGCTTTACGACAGGGCAAAGCAATCAGCCCCAGCATTTT
CDR3: CASSFTTGQSNQPQHF

V: TRBV2
size: NA
D: NA
length: 14
J: TRBJ1-1
DNA: TGTGCCAGCAGTGAGCTAGGGAGGAGGACTGAAGCTTTCTTT
CDR3: CASSELGRRTEAFF

V: TRBV7-7
size: few
D: TRBD2
length: 15
J: TRBJ2-7
DNA: TGTGCTAGCAGCTCCAGCGGGAGTATACCCTACGAGCAGTACTTC
CDR3: CASSSSGSIPYEQYF

V: TRBV7-2
size: medium-sized
D: TRBD2
length: 14
J: TRBJ2-1
DNA: TGTGCCAGCAGCCCTAGACTAGCGGACAATGAGCAGTTCTTC
CDR3: CASSPRLADNEQFF

V: TRBV19
size: few
D: NA
length: 12
J: TRBJ2-1
DNA: TGTGCCAGTAGTTTCCCATACAATGAGCAGTTCTTC
CDR3: CASSFPYNEQFF

V: TRBV12-3/TRBV12-4
size: few
D: TRBD1
length: 14
J: TRBJ2-7
DNA: TGTGCCAGCAGTCCGACAGGGACCTCCTACGAGCAGTACTTC
CDR3: CASSPTGTSYEQYF

V: TRBV11-2
size: NA
D: TRBD1
length: 16
J: TRBJ1-5
DNA: TGTGCCAGCAGCTTAGACGCGGGACAGAGCAATCAGCCCCAGCATTTT
CDR3: CASSLDAGQSNQPQHF

V: TRBV2
size: NA
D: NA
length: 12
J: TRBJ2-1
DNA: TGTGCCACCGCACAGGGATACAATGAGCAGTTCTTC
CDR3: CATAQGYNEQFF

V: TRBV2
size: NA
D: NA
length: 15
J: TRBJ1-3
DNA: TGTGCCAGCAGTGAAGAGGGATACTCTGGAAACACCATATATTTT
CDR3: CASSEEGYSGNTIYF

V: TRBV6-2/TRBV6-3
size: many
D: NA
length: 14
J: TRBJ2-1
DNA: TGTGCCAGCAGTTACGAACTAGATTACAATGAGCAGTTCTTC
CDR3: CASSYELDYNEQFF

V: TRBV7-2
size: many
D: TRBD1
length: 14
J: TRBJ2-1
DNA: TGTGCCAGCAGCTCAAGACAGGGTACGGGTGAGCAGTTCTTC
CDR3: CASSSRQGTGEQFF

V: TRBV28
size: many
D: NA
length: 16
J: TRBJ1-6
DNA: TGTGCCAGCAGTTTCCTGGGGCAGGGTTCCAATTCACCCCTCCACTTT
CDR3: CASSFLGQGSNSPLHF

V: TRBV20-1
size: NA
D: TRBD2
length: 15
J: TRBJ2-3
DNA: TGCAGTGCTAGAGTAGCGGGAGAGCTCACAGATACGCAGTATTTT
CDR3: CSARVAGELTDTQYF

V: TRBV7-9
size: many
D: NA
length: 18
J: TRBJ2-1
DNA: TGTGCCAGCAGCTTCCGGGCTGACTTTGCGGGCCTTTACAATGAGCAGTTCTTC
CDR3: CASSFRADFAGLYNEQFF

V: TRBV7-6
size: NA
D: TRBD1
length: 13
J: TRBJ1-1
DNA: TGTGCCAGCAGCTTAGGGGACAGGGTCGGAGCTTTCTTT
CDR3: CASSLGDRVGAFF

V: TRBV4-1
size: NA
D: NA
length: 13
J: TRBJ1-1
DNA: TGCGCCAGCAGCCAAGTAATGAACACTGAAGCTTTCTTT
CDR3: CASSQVMNTEAFF

V: TRBV7-2
size: many
D: NA
length: 14
J: TRBJ1-1
DNA: TGTGCCAGCAGCTTAGCGCAGGGTAGGACTGAAGCTTTCTTT
CDR3: CASSLAQGRTEAFF

V: TRBV7-3
size: few
D: TRBD2
length: 16
J: TRBJ2-3
DNA: TGTGCCAGCAGCTCAACAATAGCGGGGGGGGCAGATACGCAGTATTTT
CDR3: CASSSTIAGGADTQYF

V: TRBV7-8
size: NA
D: TRBD1
length: 14
J: TRBJ2-1
DNA: TGTGCCAGCAGCTTTCCGGGACAGGTTAGGGAGCAGTTCTTC
CDR3: CASSFPGQVREQFF

V: TRBV15
size: once
D: NA
length: 16
J: TRBJ1-4
DNA: TGTGCCACCAGCAGAGATCGGACGTCAACTAATGAAAAACTGTTTTTT
CDR3: CATSRDRTSTNEKLFF

V: TRBV7-6
size: NA
D: NA
length: 13
J: TRBJ1-1
DNA: TGTGCCAGCAGCCATGGTCTAAACACTGAAGCTTTCTTT
CDR3: CASSHGLNTEAFF